Each of the 11 T cell receptor beta chains below was sequenced from the same sample in a study of cytomegalovirus exposure and HLA in healthy donors. Clones were read by immunoSEQ multiplex PCR, and TCRdb kept only the in-frame ones, dropping some. The repertoire includes around 98,000 clones, 87% of them detected once, and approximately 5.8% sits in the top ten. The specimen sequenced was PBMCs. The receptors shown here come from a man between 18 and 35 years old in good health and CMV-seropositive.

This rearrangement joins TRBV29-1 to TRBJ2-3; weak D call: TRBD2 (6 bases). This CDR3 region has 18 residues. V was clipped by 6 bases and J by 2 bases, with 27 bases between them. CDR1 and CDR2 (germline): SQVTM, ANQGSEA. CDR3 nucleotides: TGCAGCGTAAATGGGGGGTTCGCGGGAAACATCCTCACAGATACGCAGTATTTT. This translates into CSVNGGFAGNILTDTQYF.

J is TRBJ2-5 and V is TRBV7-2; 9 bases align to TRBD2. CDR1 is SGHTA and CDR2 is FQGNSA in the germline V gene. Trimming at V came to 5 bases and at J to 5 bases, leaving 6 bases not matched to a gene. The CDR3 length is 14 residues. The CDR3 coding sequence is TGTGCCAGCAGCCAGGGACTAGCATTGGAGACCCAGTACTTC. Amino acids: CASSQGLALETQYF.

The chain is built from TRBV7-2 and TRBJ1-5, with 11 positions matching TRBD1. Unmatched junction bases numbered 7, after V lost 4 bases and J lost 2 bases. This CDR3 contains 17 residues. Germline CDR1 SGHTA, CDR2 FQGNSA. The CDR3 protein is CASSSGQGAARNQPQHF. The DNA for the CDR3 is TGTGCCAGCAGCTCCGGACAGGGGGCGGCTCGCAATCAGCCCCAGCATTTT.

This clone was detected only a few times. This chain links TRBV6-1 with TRBJ2-1; D is uncertain. The CDR3 is 12 amino acids. Per germline, CDR1 MNHNS and CDR2 SASEGT. V dropped 7 bases and J dropped 4 bases, with 8 bases sitting between them. In DNA, the CDR3 is TGTGCCAGCATACGGTTTTACAATGAGCAGTTCTTC. Protein sequence: CASIRFYNEQFF.

The genes are TRBV18 and TRBJ2-7; 12 positions match TRBD1. Germline-derived CDR1 and CDR2 are KGHSH and LQKENI. The CDR3 sequence is 17 residues long. Trimming removed 3 bases from V and 0 bases from J; junction bases left unmatched: 6. The CDR3 DNA follows: TGTGCCAGCTCACCGACCGGGACAGGGGGCTTCTCCTACGAGCAGTACTTC. Translating it yields CASSPTGTGGFSYEQYF. Combining the CDR3 with reference TRBV18 and TRBJ2-7 gives the whole variable domain NAGVMQNPRHLVRRRGQEARLRCSPMKGHSHVYWYRQLPEEGLKFMVYLQKENIIDESGMPKERFSAEFPKEGPSILRIQQVVRGDSAAYFCASSPTGTGGFSYEQYFGPGTRLTVT.

CDR3 sequence (DNA): TGTGCCAGCAGCTTTTTTGGGCAGACCTACGAGCAGTACTTC. It yields the protein CASSFFGQTYEQYF. J is TRBJ2-7 and V is TRBV7-2; D uncertain. Trimming removed 3 bases from V and 2 bases from J, with 11 bases in between. The germline V gene has CDR1 SGHTA and CDR2 FQGNSA. The CDR3 contains 14 residues.

The rearrangement links TRBV19 to TRBJ1-5; D is unresolved. In germline, CDR1 is LNHDA, CDR2 SQIVND (reference sequence). Trimming left V 8 bases short and J 3 bases short, with 11 bases between. The CDR3 spans 13 residues. CDR3: CASALGSNQPQHF. CDR3 DNA: TGTGCCAGTGCCCTCGGGTCCAATCAGCCCCAGCATTTT.

The chain's CDR3 is CASIQGSTSYEQYF. The CDR3 region has the DNA TGCGCCAGCATTCAGGGGAGCACGTCCTACGAGCAGTACTTC. The chain has TRBV10-2 and TRBJ2-7; a possible D gene is TRBD1 (6 bases). Per the germline V gene, CDR1 is WSHSY and CDR2 is SAAADI. Trimming took 7 bases from V and 1 from J, leaving 14 bases between them. This CDR3 is 14 amino acids long.

The chain recombines TRBV4-3 with TRBJ2-2; 9 positions agree with TRBD1. With 0 bases clipped from V and 2 bases from J, the junction kept 7 bases outside the gene matches. The CDR3 has 18 amino acids. Germline V gene data show CDR1 as LGHNA and CDR2 as YSLEER. The CDR3 DNA sequence: TGCGCCAGCAGCCAAGATCTGATACAGGGGGCAAACACCGGGGAGCTGTTTTTT. Amino acid sequence: CASSQDLIQGANTGELFF.

This clone came up once. The chain couples TRBV7-2 to TRBJ1-1; D remains unclear. Germline values: CDR1 SGHTA, CDR2 FQGNSA. This CDR3 has 14 amino acids. Trimming removed 4 bases at V and 1 base at J, with 10 bases between. CDR3 residues: CASSSYHTNTEAFF. In nucleotides, the CDR3 is TGTGCCAGCAGCTCATACCACACGAACACTGAAGCTTTCTTT.

This clone occurred a few times. The chain couples TRBV14 to TRBJ2-7; 7 bases match TRBD2. There are 13 residues in the CDR3. The J segment lost 7 bases and the V segment lost 8 bases, leaving 11 bases of the junction unmatched. Looked up from germline, CDR1 is SGHDN and CDR2 is FVKESK. CDR3 DNA: TGTGCCAGCGCGCGGGAGCTTCGGGAAGAGCAGTACTTC. This translates into CASARELREEQYF.